This T cell receptor (beta chain) was captured by sequencing in a study of blood T cell dynamics during melanoma immunotherapy. Trimming shortened V by 4 bases and J by 1 base, and 8 bases separated the two germline ends. Germline V gene sequence: CDR1 SNHLY, CDR2 FYNNEI. CDR3 size: 14 residues. Time point here: week 3, after first cycle of checkpoint inhibitor. At 12 weeks after first infusion, RECIST 1.1 defined response for most patients. Prior systemic cancer therapy, immunosuppressant use and other active malignancies excluded patients. TCRdb's table, derived via immunoSEQ multiplex PCR, lists solely in-frame clones and lacks some. The sample holds around 12,000 clones, about 90% seen once. To note about this clone: Its antigen is currently unknown.

Study-level points and caveats: Among sorted CD8+ subsets, immune-effector cells had the highest clonality and cell-free DNA similarity.

The chain couples TRBV2 to TRBJ1-5; D is uncertain. This sequence was found in a human donor with melanoma. Sequencing used effector memory CD8+ T cells from blood, obtained from a patient treated with checkpoint blockade. CDR3 DNA: TGTGCCAGCAGTGGTGGGTTCAGCAATCAGCCCCAGCATTTT. It translates to CASSGGFSNQPQHF.